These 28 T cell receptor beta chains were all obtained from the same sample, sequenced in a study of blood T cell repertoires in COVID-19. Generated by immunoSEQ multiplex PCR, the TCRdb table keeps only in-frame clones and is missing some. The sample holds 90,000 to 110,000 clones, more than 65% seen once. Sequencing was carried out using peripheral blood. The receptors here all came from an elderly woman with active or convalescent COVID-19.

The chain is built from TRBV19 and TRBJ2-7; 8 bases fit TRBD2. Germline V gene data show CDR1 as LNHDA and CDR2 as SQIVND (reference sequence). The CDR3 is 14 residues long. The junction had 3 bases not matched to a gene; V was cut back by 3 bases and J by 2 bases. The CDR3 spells CASSIGGGTYEQYF. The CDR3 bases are TGTGCCAGTAGTATTGGCGGGGGGACCTACGAGCAGTACTTC. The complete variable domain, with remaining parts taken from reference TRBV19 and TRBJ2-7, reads DGGITQSPKYLFRKEGQNVTLSCEQNLNHDAMYWYRQDPGQGLRLIYYSQIVNDFQKGDIAEGYSVSREKKESFPLTVTSAQKNPTAFYLCASSIGGGTYEQYFGPGTRLTVT.

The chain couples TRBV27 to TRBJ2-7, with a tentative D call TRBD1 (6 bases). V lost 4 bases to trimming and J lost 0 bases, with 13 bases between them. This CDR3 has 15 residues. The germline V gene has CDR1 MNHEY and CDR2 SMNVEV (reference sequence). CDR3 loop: CASSSPGHPSYEQYF. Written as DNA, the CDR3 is TGTGCCAGCAGTTCACCGGGACACCCCTCCTACGAGCAGTACTTC.

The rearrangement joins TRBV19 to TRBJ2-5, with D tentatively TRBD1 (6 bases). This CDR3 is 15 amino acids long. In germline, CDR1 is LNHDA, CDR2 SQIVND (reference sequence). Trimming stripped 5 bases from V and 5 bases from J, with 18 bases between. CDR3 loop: CASSLLQGDWETQYF. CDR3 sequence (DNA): TGTGCCAGTAGTCTTCTACAGGGTGACTGGGAGACCCAGTACTTC.

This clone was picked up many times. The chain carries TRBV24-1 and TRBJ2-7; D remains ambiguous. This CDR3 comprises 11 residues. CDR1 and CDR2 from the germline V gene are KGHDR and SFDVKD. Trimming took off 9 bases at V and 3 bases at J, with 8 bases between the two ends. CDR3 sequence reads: CATQQDYEQYF. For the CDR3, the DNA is TGTGCCACCCAACAAGACTACGAGCAGTACTTC.

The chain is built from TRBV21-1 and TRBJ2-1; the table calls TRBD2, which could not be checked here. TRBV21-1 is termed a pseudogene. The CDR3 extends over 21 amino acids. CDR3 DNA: TGTGCCAGCAGCCACCCCCCGGCTAGCGGGGGGAGCCTGGACTCCTACAATGAGCAGTTCTTC. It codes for CASSHPPASGGSLDSYNEQFF.

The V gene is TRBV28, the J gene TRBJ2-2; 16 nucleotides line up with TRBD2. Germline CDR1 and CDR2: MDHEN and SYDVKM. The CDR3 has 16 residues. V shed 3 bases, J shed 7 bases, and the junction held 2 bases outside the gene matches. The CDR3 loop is CASSLGLAGGSGELFF. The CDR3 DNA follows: TGTGCCAGCAGTTTGGGACTAGCGGGAGGGAGCGGGGAGCTGTTTTTT.

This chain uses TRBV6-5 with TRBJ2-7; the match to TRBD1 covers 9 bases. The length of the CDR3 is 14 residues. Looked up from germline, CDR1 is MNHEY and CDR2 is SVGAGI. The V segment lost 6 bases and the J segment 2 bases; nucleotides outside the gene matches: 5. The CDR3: CASRRGTGTYEQYF. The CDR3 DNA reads TGTGCCAGCAGGAGGGGGACAGGGACCTACGAGCAGTACTTC.

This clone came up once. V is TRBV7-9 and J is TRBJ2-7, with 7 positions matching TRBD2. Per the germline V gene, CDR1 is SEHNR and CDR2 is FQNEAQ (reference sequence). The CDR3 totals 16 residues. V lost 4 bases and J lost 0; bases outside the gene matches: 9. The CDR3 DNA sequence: TGTGCCAGCAGCTCCAGGAGCGGGGCCAGCTCCTACGAGCAGTACTTC. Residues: CASSSRSGASSYEQYF.

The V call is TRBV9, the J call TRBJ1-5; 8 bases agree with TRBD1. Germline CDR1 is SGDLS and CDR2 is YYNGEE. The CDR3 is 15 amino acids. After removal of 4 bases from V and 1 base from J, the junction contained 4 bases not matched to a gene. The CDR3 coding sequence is TGTGCCAGCAGCACACAGGGGGTAAGCAATCAGCCCCAGCATTTT. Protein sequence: CASSTQGVSNQPQHF.

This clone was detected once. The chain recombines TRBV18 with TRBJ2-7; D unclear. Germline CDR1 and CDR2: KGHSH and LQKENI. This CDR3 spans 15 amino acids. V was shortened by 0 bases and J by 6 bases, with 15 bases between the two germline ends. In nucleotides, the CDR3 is TGTGCCAGCTCACCACCAACGGTAGAGGTTCCCGAGCAGTACTTC. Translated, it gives CASSPPTVEVPEQYF.

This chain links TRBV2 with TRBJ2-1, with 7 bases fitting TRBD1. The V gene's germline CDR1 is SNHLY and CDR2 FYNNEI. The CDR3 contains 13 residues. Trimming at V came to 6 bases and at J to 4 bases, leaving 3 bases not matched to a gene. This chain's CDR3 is CASRLTGYNEQFF. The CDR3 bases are TGTGCCAGCAGGCTGACAGGGTACAATGAGCAGTTCTTC.

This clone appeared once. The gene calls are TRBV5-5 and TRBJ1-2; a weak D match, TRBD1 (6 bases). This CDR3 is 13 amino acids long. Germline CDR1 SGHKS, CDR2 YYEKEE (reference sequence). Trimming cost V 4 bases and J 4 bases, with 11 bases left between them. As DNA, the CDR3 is TGTGCCAGCAGCCAAGGGGGGGGCTATGGCTACACCTTC. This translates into CASSQGGGYGYTF.

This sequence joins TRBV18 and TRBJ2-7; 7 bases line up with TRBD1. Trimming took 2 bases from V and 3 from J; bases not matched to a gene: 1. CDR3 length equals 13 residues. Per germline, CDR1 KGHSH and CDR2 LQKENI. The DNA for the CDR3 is TGTGCCAGCTCACCATCAGGGGGCTACGAGCAGTACTTC. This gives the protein CASSPSGGYEQYF.

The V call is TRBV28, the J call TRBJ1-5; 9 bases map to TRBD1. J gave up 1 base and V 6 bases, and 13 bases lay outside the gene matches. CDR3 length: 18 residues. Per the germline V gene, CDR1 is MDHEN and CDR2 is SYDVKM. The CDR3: CASRGQGMGKGSNQPQHF. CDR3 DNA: TGTGCCAGCAGAGGACAGGGGATGGGGAAAGGAAGCAATCAGCCCCAGCATTTT.

Here the CDR3 DNA reads TGTGCCAGTGACAGGGATCGCACCGGGGAGCTGTTTTTT. Translated: CASDRDRTGELFF. The chain combines TRBV18 with TRBJ2-2; the match to TRBD1 covers 7 bases. The CDR3 is 13 residues long. CDR1 and CDR2 from the germline V gene are KGHSH and LQKENI. Germline trimming cut 9 bases from V and 4 bases from J; bases unmatched to any gene: 5. The whole variable domain, filled in from reference TRBV18 and TRBJ2-2, reads NAGVMQNPRHLVRRRGQEARLRCSPMKGHSHVYWYRQLPEEGLKFMVYLQKENIIDESGMPKERFSAEFPKEGPSILRIQQVVRGDSAAYFCASDRDRTGELFFGEGSRLTVL.

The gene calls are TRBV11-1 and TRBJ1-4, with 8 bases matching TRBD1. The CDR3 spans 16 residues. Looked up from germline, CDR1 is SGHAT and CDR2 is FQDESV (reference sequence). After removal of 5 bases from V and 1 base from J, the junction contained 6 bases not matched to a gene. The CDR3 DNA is TGTGCCAGCAGCGTCGGACAGGGTGGAACTAATGAAAAACTGTTTTTT. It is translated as CASSVGQGGTNEKLFF. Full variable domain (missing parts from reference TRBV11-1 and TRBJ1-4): EAEVAQSPRYKITEKSQAVAFWCDPISGHATLYWYRQILGQGPELLVQFQDESVVDDSQLPKDRFSAERLKGVDSTLKIQPAELGDSAMYLCASSVGQGGTNEKLFFGSGTQLSVL.

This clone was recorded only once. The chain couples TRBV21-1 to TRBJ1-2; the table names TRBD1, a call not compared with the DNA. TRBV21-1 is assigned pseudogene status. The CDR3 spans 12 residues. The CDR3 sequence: CASSKGHRGYTF. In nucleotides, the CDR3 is TGTGCCAGCAGCAAAGGGCATCGCGGCTACACCTTC.

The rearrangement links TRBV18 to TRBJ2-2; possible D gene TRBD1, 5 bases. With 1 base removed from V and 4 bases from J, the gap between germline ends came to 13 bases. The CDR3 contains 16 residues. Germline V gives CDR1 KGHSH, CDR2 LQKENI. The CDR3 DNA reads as TGTGCCAGCTCACCACGGGGCGACGTAGGCACCGGGGAGCTGTTTTTT. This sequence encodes CASSPRGDVGTGELFF.

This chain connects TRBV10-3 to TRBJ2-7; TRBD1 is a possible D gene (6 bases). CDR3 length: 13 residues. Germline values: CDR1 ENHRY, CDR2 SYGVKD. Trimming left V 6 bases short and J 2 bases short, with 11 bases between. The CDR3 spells CAIRQDSTYEQYF. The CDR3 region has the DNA TGTGCCATCAGGCAGGACAGCACCTACGAGCAGTACTTC.

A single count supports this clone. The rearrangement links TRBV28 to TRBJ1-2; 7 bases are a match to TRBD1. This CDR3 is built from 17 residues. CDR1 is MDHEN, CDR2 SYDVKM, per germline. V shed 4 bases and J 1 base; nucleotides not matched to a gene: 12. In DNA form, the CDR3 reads TGTGCCAGCAGTTCCATTATCCCAACAGGGGATAACTATGGCTACACCTTC. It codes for CASSSIIPTGDNYGYTF.

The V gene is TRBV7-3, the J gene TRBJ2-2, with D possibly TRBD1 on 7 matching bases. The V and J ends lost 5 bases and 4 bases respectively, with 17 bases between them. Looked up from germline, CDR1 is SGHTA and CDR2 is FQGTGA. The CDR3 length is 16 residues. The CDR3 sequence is CASSVQGQTSTGELFF. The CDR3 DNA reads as TGTGCCAGCAGCGTACAGGGACAGACTAGCACCGGGGAGCTGTTTTTT.

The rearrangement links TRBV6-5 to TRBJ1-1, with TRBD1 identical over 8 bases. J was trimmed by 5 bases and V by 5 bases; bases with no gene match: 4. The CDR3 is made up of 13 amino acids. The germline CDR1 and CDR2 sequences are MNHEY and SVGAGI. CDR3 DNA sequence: TGTGCCAGCAGTAAGGACAGGGCTACTGAAGCTTTCTTT. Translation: CASSKDRATEAFF.

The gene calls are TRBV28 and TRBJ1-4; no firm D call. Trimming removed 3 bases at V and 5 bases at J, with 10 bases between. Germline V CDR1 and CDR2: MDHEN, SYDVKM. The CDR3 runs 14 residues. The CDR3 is CASSLTQQNEKLFF. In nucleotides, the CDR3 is TGTGCCAGCAGTTTGACACAGCAGAATGAAAAACTGTTTTTT.

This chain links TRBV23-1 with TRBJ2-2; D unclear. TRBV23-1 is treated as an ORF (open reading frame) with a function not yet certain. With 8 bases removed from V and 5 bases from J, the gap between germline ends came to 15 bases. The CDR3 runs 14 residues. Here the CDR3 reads CASARRKWTGELFF. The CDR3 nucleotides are TGCGCCAGCGCCCGGCGGAAATGGACCGGGGAGCTGTTTTTT.

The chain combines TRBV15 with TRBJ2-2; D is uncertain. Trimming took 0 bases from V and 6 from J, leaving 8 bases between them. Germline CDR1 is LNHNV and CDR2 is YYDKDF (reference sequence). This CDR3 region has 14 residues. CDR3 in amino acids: CATSRDRGAGELFF. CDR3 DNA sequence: TGTGCCACCAGCAGAGATAGAGGCGCCGGGGAGCTGTTTTTT.

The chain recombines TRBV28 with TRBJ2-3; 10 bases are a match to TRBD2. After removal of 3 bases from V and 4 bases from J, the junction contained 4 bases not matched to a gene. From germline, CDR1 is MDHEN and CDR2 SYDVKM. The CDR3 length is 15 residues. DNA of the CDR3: TGTGCCAGCAGTTTTATAGCGGGGGGCCCAGATACGCAGTATTTT. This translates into CASSFIAGGPDTQYF. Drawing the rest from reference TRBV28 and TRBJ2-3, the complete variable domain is DVKVTQSSRYLVKRTGEKVFLECVQDMDHENMFWYRQDPGLGLRLIYFSYDVKMKEKGDIPEGYSVSREKKERFSLILESASTNQTSMYLCASSFIAGGPDTQYFGPGTRLTVL.

The CDR3 spells CASSSRGTYNEQFF. CDR3 coding DNA: TGTGCCAGCAGTTCACGCGGAACCTACAATGAGCAGTTCTTC. The rearrangement uses TRBV27 and TRBJ2-1; D gene uncertain. Trimming left V 4 bases short and J 2 bases short, with 9 bases between. The CDR3 extends over 14 amino acids. Germline CDR1 and CDR2: MNHEY and SMNVEV (reference sequence).

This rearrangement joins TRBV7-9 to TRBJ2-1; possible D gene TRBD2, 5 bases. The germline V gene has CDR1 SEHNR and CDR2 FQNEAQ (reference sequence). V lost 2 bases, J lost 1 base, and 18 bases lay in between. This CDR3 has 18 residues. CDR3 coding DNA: TGTGCCAGCAGCTTAACCGTTAGCGACCTGAGATCCTACAATGAGCAGTTCTTC. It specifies CASSLTVSDLRSYNEQFF.